Listed here are 19 T cell receptor beta chains from one sample, sequenced in a study of blood T cell repertoires in COVID-19. The method was immunoSEQ multiplex PCR; TCRdb's version includes in-frame clones alone and lacks a portion of them. The sample contains more than 350,000 clones, more than 80% of which appear only once. The specimen sequenced was PBMCs or T cells enriched from blood (not recorded which). The receptors were sampled from a man between 18 and 35 years old who had recovered from COVID-19.

Here the CDR3 reads CAWREGANEQFF. The CDR3 nucleotides read TGTGCCTGGAGGGAGGGGGCGAATGAGCAGTTCTTC. The chain couples TRBV30 to TRBJ2-1; TRBD1 is a possible D gene (7 bases). Germline lookup yields CDR1 GTSNPN and CDR2 SVGIG (reference sequence). The CDR3 loop spans 12 amino acids. V lost 3 bases and J 7 bases, leaving 10 bases between the germline ends.

This rearrangement joins TRBV9 to TRBJ2-1, with TRBD2 identical over 13 bases. Germline CDR1 SGDLS, CDR2 YYNGEE. J gave up 7 bases and V 0 bases, and 1 base lay outside the gene matches. The CDR3 totals 15 residues. CDR3 loop: CASSVELAGGNEQFF. In DNA, the CDR3 is TGTGCCAGCAGCGTAGAACTAGCGGGGGGGAATGAGCAGTTCTTC.

The chain couples TRBV11-1 to TRBJ2-2, with a tentative D call TRBD2 (6 bases). CDR3 length: 12 residues. The V gene's germline CDR1 is SGHAT and CDR2 FQDESV (reference sequence). Trimming removed 5 bases from V and 9 bases from J, with 10 bases in between. This chain's CDR3 is CASSPEGRELFF. The CDR3 DNA follows: TGTGCCAGCAGCCCGGAGGGCCGGGAGCTGTTTTTT. Complete variable domain (other parts from reference TRBV11-1 and TRBJ2-2): EAEVAQSPRYKITEKSQAVAFWCDPISGHATLYWYRQILGQGPELLVQFQDESVVDDSQLPKDRFSAERLKGVDSTLKIQPAELGDSAMYLCASSPEGRELFFGEGSRLTVL.

The chain combines TRBV4-3 with TRBJ2-7; D gene unclear. This CDR3 is 14 amino acids long. V lost 1 base, J lost 3 bases, and 10 bases lay in between. The germline V gene encodes CDR1 LGHNA and CDR2 YSLEER. The CDR3 region has the DNA TGCGCCAGCAGCCAAGGTCGTCAACTCTACGAGCAGTACTTC. Protein sequence: CASSQGRQLYEQYF.

The V gene is TRBV19, the J gene TRBJ1-2; 7 positions agree with TRBD1. Germline CDR1 reads LNHDA; CDR2 reads SQIVND (reference sequence). The trim removed 5 bases at V and 8 bases at J, leaving 8 bases unmatched. This CDR3 contains 13 residues. The CDR3 nucleotides read TGTGCCAGTAGTGTTGGGACAGAGGAAGGCTACACCTTC. This gives the protein CASSVGTEEGYTF.

The CDR3 nucleotides are TGTGCCAGCAGCCAAGATGGGGGTCTCTCGCGGGGGAGCTCCTACAATGAGCAGTTCTTC. Residues: CASSQDGGLSRGSSYNEQFF. The rearrangement joins TRBV3-1 (or the pseudogene TRBV3-2) to TRBJ2-1, with TRBD2 identical over 7 bases. This CDR3 is 20 amino acids long. V shed 0 bases and J 0 bases; nucleotides not matched to a gene: 14. Per the germline V gene, CDR1 is LGHDT and CDR2 is YNNKEL (reference sequence).

The chain is built from TRBV9 and TRBJ2-7; TRBD2 agrees at 10 bases. Germline lookup yields CDR1 SGDLS and CDR2 YYNGEE. The CDR3 consists of 18 residues. V shed 0 bases, J shed 2 bases, and the junction held 11 bases outside the gene matches. CDR3 amino acids: CASSVGAGGPLSTYEQYF. CDR3 in DNA: TGTGCCAGCAGCGTAGGAGCGGGGGGGCCTCTTTCAACCTACGAGCAGTACTTC.

This clone has a handful of counts. The rearrangement joins TRBV28 to TRBJ1-2; D remains unclear. The V end lost 10 bases, the J end lost 1 base, and 13 bases lay between the germline ends. Germline V gives CDR1 MDHEN, CDR2 SYDVKM. This CDR3 is built from 13 residues. The CDR3 spells CATSSSLNYGYTF. The CDR3 nucleotides are TGTGCCACAAGTAGTAGCCTTAACTATGGCTACACCTTC.

This clone was seen only once. The CDR3 sequence is CASSLSPNNQPQHF. The CDR3 DNA is TGTGCCAGCAGCTTAAGCCCAAATAATCAGCCCCAGCATTTT. The chain joins TRBV7-2 to TRBJ1-5, with unresolved D. CDR1 and CDR2 (germline): SGHTA, FQGNSA. This CDR3 is 14 amino acids long. Trimming left V 2 bases short and J 4 bases short, with 9 bases between.

This rearrangement joins TRBV6-7 to TRBJ1-5; D is uncertain. TRBV6-7 is an ORF, with its function uncertain. The CDR3 is 15 residues long. The ends were cut back, 5 bases at V and 0 bases at J, with 11 bases in the middle. In nucleotides, the CDR3 is TGTGCCAGCAGTCCGCACAGAAATAGCAATCAGCCCCAGCATTTT. Translating gives CASSPHRNSNQPQHF.

V gene TRBV6-7 combines with J gene TRBJ2-7; 7 bases agree with TRBD2. TRBV6-7 is flagged as an ORF with uncertain function. V was clipped by 6 bases and J by 0 bases; unmatched bases: 11. The CDR3 runs to 16 residues. The CDR3 nucleotides are TGTGCCAGCAGCCCTTGGGGGGGATTAAGCTCCTACGAGCAGTACTTC. This gives the protein CASSPWGGLSSYEQYF.

V is TRBV14 and J is TRBJ2-7; weak D call: TRBD1 (6 bases). V gave up 3 bases and J gave up 1 base, with 16 bases separating them. This CDR3 spans 16 amino acids. The germline CDR1 and CDR2 sequences are SGHDN and FVKESK. This CDR3 is CASSHPTGILSYEQYF. The CDR3 DNA is TGTGCCAGCAGCCACCCCACAGGGATTCTGTCCTACGAGCAGTACTTC.

This chain joins TRBV11-2 and TRBJ1-4, with D unresolved. CDR1 and CDR2 from the germline V gene are SGHAT and FQNNGV. Trimming shortened V by 2 bases and J by 7 bases, and 8 bases separated the two germline ends. The CDR3 has 13 amino acids. CDR3 region: CASSLSGSEKLFF. The CDR3 DNA reads TGTGCCAGCAGCTTATCGGGGAGTGAAAAACTGTTTTTT.

This chain uses TRBV7-6 with TRBJ1-1, with D uncertain. Germline values: CDR1 SGHVS, CDR2 FNYEAQ. The CDR3 is 13 amino acids. Trimming took off 5 bases at V and 2 bases at J, with 9 bases between the two ends. CDR3 loop: CASSDQTNTEAFF. The CDR3 DNA reads TGTGCCAGCAGCGACCAGACAAACACTGAAGCTTTCTTT.

This chain links TRBV6-5 with TRBJ1-2; D might be TRBD1 (6 bases). The V gene's germline CDR1 is MNHEY and CDR2 SVGAGI. This CDR3 region has 13 residues. The V end was cut by 8 bases, the J end by 3 bases, with 13 bases between. DNA for the CDR3: TGTGCCAGCGGCAGGGGCAAGGACTATGGCTACACCTTC. It is translated as CASGRGKDYGYTF.

The chain has TRBV29-1 and TRBJ1-4, with unresolved D. Germline values: CDR1 SQVTM, CDR2 ANQGSEA. The CDR3 is made up of 11 amino acids. Deletions cut 7 bases from V and 5 bases from J, with 8 bases between. In DNA form, the CDR3 reads TGCAGCGGGCTGAAAAATGAAAAACTGTTTTTT. Translation gives CSGLKNEKLFF.

The chain couples TRBV29-1 to TRBJ2-1; possible D gene TRBD1, 5 bases. Trimming pared 7 bases from V and 8 bases from J, leaving 18 bases between. The germline CDR1 and CDR2 sequences are SQVTM and ANQGSEA. CDR3 length: 13 amino acids. In DNA, the CDR3 is TGCAGCGGGAGCCAGGGCCGTTATCATGAGCAGTTCTTC. This gives the protein CSGSQGRYHEQFF.

The V gene is TRBV7-9, the J gene TRBJ2-1; TRBD2 agrees at 14 bases. Losses at the gene ends were 3 bases for V and 10 bases for J; bases not matched to a gene: 8. Per the germline V gene, CDR1 is SEHNR and CDR2 is FQNEAQ (reference sequence). The CDR3 sequence is 16 residues long. CDR3 DNA: TGTGCCAGCAGCTTGCGGGGACTAGCGGGAGTGGGGGAGCAGTTCTTC. As protein: CASSLRGLAGVGEQFF.

The chain carries TRBV18 and TRBJ1-1, with a tentative D call TRBD1 (5 bases). The V gene lost 0 bases and the J gene lost 0 bases, with 14 bases spanning the gap. From germline, CDR1 is KGHSH and CDR2 LQKENI. The length of the CDR3 is 17 residues. CDR3 loop: CASSPPGGAVMNTEAFF. The CDR3 DNA is TGTGCCAGCTCACCACCGGGTGGGGCAGTCATGAACACTGAAGCTTTCTTT.